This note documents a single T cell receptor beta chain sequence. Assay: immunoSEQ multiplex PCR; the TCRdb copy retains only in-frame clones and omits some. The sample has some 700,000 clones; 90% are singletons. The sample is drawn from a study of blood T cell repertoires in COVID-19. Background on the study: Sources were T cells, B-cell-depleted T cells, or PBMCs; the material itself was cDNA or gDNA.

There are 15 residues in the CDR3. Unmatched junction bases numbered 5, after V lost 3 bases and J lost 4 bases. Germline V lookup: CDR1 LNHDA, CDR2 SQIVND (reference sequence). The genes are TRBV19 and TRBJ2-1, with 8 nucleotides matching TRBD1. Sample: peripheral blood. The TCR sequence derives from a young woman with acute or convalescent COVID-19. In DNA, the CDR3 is TGTGCCAGTAGTATGGGGCAGGGGGCTTACAATGAGCAGTTCTTC. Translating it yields CASSMGQGAYNEQFF.